This passage covers 26 T cell receptor beta chains from one sample sequenced in a study of cytomegalovirus exposure and HLA in healthy donors. TCRdb's table, derived via immunoSEQ multiplex PCR, lists solely in-frame clones and lacks some. The sample has 150,000 or so clones; over 80% are singletons. Sequenced: PBMCs. These receptors originate from a woman under 40 in good health and CMV-seropositive.

This clone has just a few counts. V is TRBV5-1 and J is TRBJ1-2; D is undetermined. The CDR3 runs 13 residues. V shed 1 base and J shed 3 bases, with 7 bases lying between them. Germline V gene data show CDR1 as SGHRS and CDR2 as YFSETQ. The CDR3: CASSLNGDYGYTF. CDR3 in DNA: TGCGCCAGCAGCTTGAACGGGGACTATGGCTACACCTTC.

V gene TRBV5-1 combines with J gene TRBJ2-7; the match to TRBD2 covers 8 bases. Germline CDR1 reads SGHRS; CDR2 reads YFSETQ. The trim removed 5 bases at V and 7 bases at J, leaving 8 bases unmatched. The CDR3 is 13 amino acids. CDR3 residues: CASRGLDGGEQYF. For the CDR3, the DNA is TGCGCCAGCAGGGGACTAGACGGGGGAGAGCAGTACTTC.

V usage is TRBV7-2 and J usage is TRBJ1-1; D is unresolved. CDR1 is SGHTA and CDR2 is FQGNSA in the germline V gene. The CDR3 has 16 residues. V was pared by 5 bases and J by 1 base, with 17 bases between. CDR3 coding DNA: TGTGCCAGCAGCCTCCCCAGCGGACGGGCGAACACTGAAGCTTTCTTT. Its translation: CASSLPSGRANTEAFF.

The chain has TRBV6-6 and TRBJ2-2, with 7 nucleotides matching TRBD1. This CDR3 has 16 amino acids. Germline CDR1 MNHNY, CDR2 SVGAGI (reference sequence). With V trimmed by 6 bases and J by 0 bases, 7 bases remained unmatched. The CDR3 nucleotides are TGTGCCAGCAGCCCACAGGGGTACGCGAACACCGGGGAGCTGTTTTTT. Translating gives CASSPQGYANTGELFF.

This sequence joins TRBV7-8 and TRBJ2-7; 9 bases align to TRBD2. The CDR3 loop spans 18 amino acids. Germline V gene lookup returns CDR1 SGHVS and CDR2 FQNEAQ. With 1 base clipped from V and 2 bases from J, the junction kept 12 bases outside the gene matches. The CDR3: CASSLVVLRGGPTYEQYF. The CDR3 bases are TGTGCCAGCAGCTTAGTCGTGTTGCGGGGGGGGCCTACCTACGAGCAGTACTTC.

The chain has TRBV4-2 and TRBJ2-1; 9 bases are shared with TRBD2. Germline V CDR1 and CDR2: LGHNA, YNFKEQ. V lost 4 bases, J lost 0 bases, and 13 bases stayed unmatched. The length of the CDR3 is 19 residues. DNA of the CDR3: TGTGCCAGCAGCCCGCGGGAGCTAGCGGGGCCCAGCTCCTACAATGAGCAGTTCTTC. It codes for CASSPRELAGPSSYNEQFF.

The chain couples TRBV5-1 to TRBJ1-3, with 7 bases identical to TRBD1. Germline V CDR1 and CDR2: SGHRS, YFSETQ. V was clipped by 5 bases and J by 2 bases; unmatched bases: 7. The CDR3 spans 15 residues. CDR3 region: CASRGLGTAGNTIYF. CDR3 coding DNA: TGCGCCAGCAGGGGCCTCGGGACAGCTGGAAACACCATATATTTT.

The rearrangement uses TRBV6-1 and TRBJ2-1, with 7 positions matching TRBD2. This CDR3 is built from 14 residues. V shed 6 bases, J shed 6 bases, and the junction held 8 bases outside the gene matches. CDR1 MNHNS and CDR2 SASEGT come from the germline V gene. In nucleotides, the CDR3 is TGTGCCAGCAGGCTACGGGGGGTTGGCAATGAGCAGTTCTTC. Translating gives CASRLRGVGNEQFF.

The chain joins TRBV28 to TRBJ2-7; 9 bases fit TRBD2. Germline CDR1 is MDHEN and CDR2 is SYDVKM. This CDR3 is built from 13 residues. V was pared by 11 bases and J by 5 bases, with 10 bases of the junction left unmatched. Here the CDR3 DNA reads TGTGCCTCACGCGGGGGGGCCGTCGACGAGCAGTACTTC. Its protein product is CASRGGAVDEQYF.

The rearrangement joins TRBV27 to TRBJ2-3; 12 bases map to TRBD2. Trimming at V came to 5 bases and at J to 2 bases, leaving 8 bases not matched to a gene. CDR1 is MNHEY and CDR2 is SMNVEV in the germline V gene (reference sequence). The CDR3 is 17 residues long. This chain's CDR3 is CASSPNRLAGDTDTQYF. The CDR3 DNA sequence: TGTGCCAGCAGTCCCAATCGACTAGCGGGAGACACAGATACGCAGTATTTT.

The chain joins TRBV7-3 to TRBJ2-1, with 9 positions matching TRBD2. Germline CDR1 is SGHTA and CDR2 is FQGTGA. The CDR3 runs 17 residues. With 0 bases clipped from V and 2 bases from J, the junction kept 5 bases outside the gene matches. The CDR3 loop reads CASSLTGLATAYNEQFF. The CDR3 region has the DNA TGTGCCAGCAGCTTAACAGGACTAGCGACGGCCTACAATGAGCAGTTCTTC.

This CDR3 is CSAKSHTEAFF. Here the CDR3 DNA reads TGCAGTGCAAAGAGCCACACTGAAGCTTTCTTT. The J gene is TRBJ1-1, the V gene TRBV20-1; D ambiguous. V dropped 6 bases and J dropped 3 bases, with 8 bases sitting between them. The CDR3 has 11 amino acids. CDR1 and CDR2 from the germline V gene are DFQATT and SNEGSKA (reference sequence).

V usage is TRBV6-5 and J usage is TRBJ1-2, with D unresolved. Germline CDR1 and CDR2: MNHEY and SVGAGI. The ends were cut back, 6 bases at V and 4 bases at J, with 12 bases in the middle. This CDR3 has 13 residues. The CDR3 sequence is CASRLRTSYGYTF. The CDR3 bases are TGTGCCAGCAGACTCAGGACTTCCTATGGCTACACCTTC.

V gene TRBV27 combines with J gene TRBJ1-2, with D possibly TRBD1 on 5 matching bases. Looked up from germline, CDR1 is MNHEY and CDR2 is SMNVEV (reference sequence). V dropped 4 bases and J dropped 4 bases, with 16 bases sitting between them. The CDR3 consists of 15 residues. The CDR3 DNA is TGTGCCAGCAGTTACAAACCGGGGGTGGTCTATGGCTACACCTTC. This sequence encodes CASSYKPGVVYGYTF.

The rearrangement uses TRBV5-1 and TRBJ2-1; 8 bases are a match to TRBD2. The length of the CDR3 is 16 residues. Germline assignment: CDR1 SGHRS and CDR2 YFSETQ. V lost 0 bases to trimming and J lost 2 bases; unmatched junction nucleotides: 4. The CDR3 region has the DNA TGCGCCAGCAGCTTGGCTAGCGGGTCGACCTACAATGAGCAGTTCTTC. As protein: CASSLASGSTYNEQFF.

The CDR3 is CSVIAGGSGEQFF. Written as DNA, the CDR3 is TGCAGCGTTATAGCGGGAGGGTCGGGTGAGCAGTTCTTC. The J gene is TRBJ2-1, the V gene TRBV29-1; 11 positions match TRBD2. CDR1 and CDR2 from the germline V gene are SQVTM and ANQGSEA. The CDR3 contains 13 residues. J lost 9 bases, V lost 5 bases, and 6 bases had no gene match.

This clone was found once. This chain links TRBV2 with TRBJ2-3, with D possibly TRBD2 on 6 matching bases. The CDR3 extends over 14 amino acids. The V and J ends lost 5 bases and 3 bases respectively, with 12 bases between them. The germline V gene has CDR1 SNHLY and CDR2 FYNNEI. The CDR3 loop is CASSILARTDTQYF. In DNA, the CDR3 is TGTGCCAGCAGTATTCTAGCGAGGACAGATACGCAGTATTTT.

This clone was seen only once. CDR3 DNA: TGTGCCAGCAGCCCCGGGACTAGCGGGGTGTGGGGGCAGTATTTT. Protein: CASSPGTSGVWGQYF. This chain uses TRBV9 with TRBJ2-3; 13 bases agree with TRBD2. The CDR3 extends over 15 amino acids. V dropped 4 bases and J dropped 11; count of bases not matched to a gene: 10. Germline V lookup: CDR1 SGDLS, CDR2 YYNGEE.

The CDR3 DNA is TGTGCCAGCAGTCTAAGACTAGCGGGGAGGCGGACCGGGGAGCTGTTTTTT. Residues: CASSLRLAGRRTGELFF. The chain links TRBV27 to TRBJ2-2, with 11 bases fitting TRBD2. CDR3 length: 17 amino acids. V was pared by 5 bases and J by 5 bases, with 10 bases of the junction left unmatched. Germline assignment: CDR1 MNHEY and CDR2 SMNVEV (reference sequence).

The genes are TRBV19 and TRBJ2-5, with 7 positions matching TRBD1. CDR3 length: 14 amino acids. The junction had 5 bases not matched to a gene; V was cut back by 5 bases and J by 2 bases. Germline CDR1 reads LNHDA; CDR2 reads SQIVND (reference sequence). The CDR3 sequence is CASSVPGQQETQYF. The CDR3 nucleotides are TGTGCCAGTAGTGTCCCGGGACAGCAAGAGACCCAGTACTTC. Looking up the rest from reference TRBV19 and TRBJ2-5 gives the full variable domain: DGGITQSPKYLFRKEGQNVTLSCEQNLNHDAMYWYRQDPGQGLRLIYYSQIVNDFQKGDIAEGYSVSREKKESFPLTVTSAQKNPTAFYLCASSVPGQQETQYFGPGTRLLVL.

The sample holds a few counts of this clone. This chain connects TRBV20-1 to TRBJ1-1; D is unresolved. The CDR3 length is 11 residues. V was pared by 3 bases and J by 1 base, with 3 bases between. Germline lookup yields CDR1 DFQATT and CDR2 SNEGSKA (reference sequence). The CDR3 DNA is TGCAGTGCTAGCTGGAACACTGAAGCTTTCTTT. This codes for CSASWNTEAFF.

CDR3 residues: CASSSGTSGKLFNEQFF. CDR3 sequence (DNA): TGTGCCAGCAGCTCCGGGACTAGCGGGAAATTGTTCAATGAGCAGTTCTTC. This chain joins TRBV7-3 and TRBJ2-1, with 13 bases that match TRBD2. V shed 4 bases and J 6 bases; nucleotides not matched to a gene: 9. This CDR3 is built from 17 residues. Germline assignment: CDR1 SGHTA and CDR2 FQGTGA.

This chain joins TRBV4-2 and TRBJ2-1, with 9 bases identical to TRBD2. V shed 0 bases, J shed 5 bases, and the junction held 5 bases outside the gene matches. Germline lookup yields CDR1 LGHNA and CDR2 YNFKEQ. The CDR3 runs to 16 residues. This CDR3 is CASSQEGTSFHNEQFF. In nucleotides, the CDR3 is TGTGCCAGCAGCCAAGAAGGGACTAGCTTCCACAATGAGCAGTTCTTC.

This rearrangement joins TRBV7-8 to TRBJ2-3; a possible D gene is TRBD2 (6 bases). The CDR3 sequence is 14 residues long. Germline CDR1 is SGHVS and CDR2 is FQNEAQ. V dropped 5 bases and J dropped 9 bases, with 18 bases sitting between them. The CDR3 region is CASSPVLGGGTQYF. In DNA, the CDR3 is TGTGCCAGCAGCCCAGTTTTGGGGGGTGGGACGCAGTATTTT.

The chain carries TRBV4-1 and TRBJ1-2, with D unresolved. The V gene lost 1 base and the J gene lost 2 bases, with 14 bases spanning the gap. Germline V gives CDR1 MGHRA, CDR2 YSYEKL. The CDR3 extends over 16 amino acids. The CDR3 DNA reads TGCGCCAGCAGCCAAGTGCAGGCGGGTCGAAACTATGGCTACACCTTC. Translation gives CASSQVQAGRNYGYTF.

The chain recombines TRBV13 with TRBJ2-7; 7 bases line up with TRBD1. Germline V gene lookup returns CDR1 PRHDT and CDR2 FYEKMQ (reference sequence). The CDR3 extends over 15 amino acids. V trimming: 4 bases; J trimming: 0 bases; junction bases outside the gene matches: 6. CDR3 amino acids: CASSSRQGSSYEQYF. DNA of the CDR3: TGTGCCAGCAGCTCGAGACAGGGCAGCTCCTACGAGCAGTACTTC.